These T cell receptor beta chains were read from a single sample in a study of T cells expressing NK-cell markers. TCRdb re-called the 5' RACE reads; every CDR3 protein appears as one record, without DNA. The sample spans about 460,000 distinct CDR3 sequences; the ten largest clones claim under 1.5%. Source material: blood T cells: a sorted CD56 or NKG2C T cell subset, CD4+ or CD8+ T cells, or bulk PBMC T cells (not recorded which). The receptor source for this set is a woman aged 50 to 65 in good health. Both conserved end residues are part of each CDR3.

>TRBV3-1|TRBJ2-1
CASSQGERTTRDEQFF
>TRBV9|TRBJ2-2
CASSLFGNTGELFF
>TRBV11-2|TRBJ2-1
CASSFLSGTSRFEQFF
>TRBV28|TRBJ1-5
CASGEQGIDNQPQHF
>TRBV5-1|TRBJ2-1
CASSYGLAGGGANEQFF
>TRBV3-1|TRBJ2-1
CASSQGVGAGNEQFF
>TRBV11-3|TRBJ2-1
CASSSARDPQFF
>TRBV6-1|TRBJ2-2
CASRWSNTGELFF
>TRBV3-1|TRBJ2-1
CASSQIAGVSEQFF
>TRBV25-1|TRBJ1-2
CASTGEVNYGYTF
>TRBV5-1|TRBJ1-1
CASSLVPGQHMNTEAFF
>TRBV29-1|TRBJ2-5
CSVEVTDWETQYF
>TRBV6-1|TRBJ2-1
CASKLLTTANEQFF
>TRBV6-5|TRBJ1-1
CASSRQGASEAFF
>TRBV12-3/TRBV12-4|TRBJ2-3
CASSPDLASQYF
>TRBV21-1|TRBJ2-2
CASSIRLAGVISGSCFF
>TRBV4-1|TRBJ2-5
CASSQVQVQETQYF
>TRBV4-1|TRBJ2-3
CASSKLEADTQYF
>TRBV2|TRBJ1-2
CASSEARQNLAFVYTF
>TRBV5-1|TRBJ1-4
CASSPVTGPGGLFF
>TRBV9|TRBJ2-3
CASSTGGLGSTDTQYF
>TRBV11-2|TRBJ2-2
CASSSDLSGRGHTGELFF
>TRBV20-1|TRBJ2-3
CSAKGWADTQYF
>TRBV29-1|TRBJ2-5
CSVGTGGAETQYF
>TRBV12-3/TRBV12-4|TRBJ2-7
CASSLVGQGGEQYF
>TRBV24-1|TRBJ1-2
CATRAGERYGYTF
>TRBV6-1|TRBJ1-5
CASSESGDGKGQPQHF
>TRBV9|TRBJ2-1
CASSVESGVNYNEQFF
>TRBV28|TRBJ2-2
CASRKTGGVSGTGELFF
>TRBV6-1|TRBJ2-7
CASSRDTPYEQYF
>TRBV6-6|TRBJ2-1
CASSREVAGLGEQFF
>TRBV4-1|TRBJ2-1
CASSLSVPGVSSYNEQFF
>TRBV9|TRBJ2-3
CASSASGTYTDTQYF
>TRBV14|TRBJ2-7
CASSRRGPGISEQYF
>TRBV9|TRBJ2-7
CASSPSGAVEQYF
>TRBV20-1|TRBJ2-3
CSAREFGAGAGDTQYF
>TRBV6-5|TRBJ2-3
CASSPILAGGPDTQYF
>TRBV6-1|TRBJ1-1
CASSEAGEAFF
>TRBV7-2|TRBJ1-5
CASSFGTGHNQPQHF